This T cell receptor (beta chain) stems from a study of CD8 T cells in ankylosing spondylitis. Overall study findings and caveats: For ankylosing spondylitis blood, a TCR beta motif of about eight highly homologous variants appeared characteristic.

Losses at the gene ends were 3 bases for V and 2 bases for J; bases not matched to a gene: 16. Germline V gives CDR1 SGHVS, CDR2 FQNEAQ. The CDR3 covers 18 residues. A note on this clonotype: Its target is not known.

TCRdb called the 5' RACE reads again in MiXCR, with one record for every CDR3 protein. The sample has over 600,000 distinct CDR3 sequences, under 20% seen once. The rearrangement joins TRBV7-8 to TRBJ2-7, with 7 bases lining up with TRBD2. This TCR came from a male donor with ankylosing spondylitis. The sequenced material came from blood, either unsorted or a sorted T cell fraction (not recorded which). This chain's CDR3 is CASSFSRDYLRAAYEQYF. The DNA of the CDR3 is TGTGCCAGCAGCTTCTCCCGGGACTACCTAAGGGCCGCCTACGAGCAGTACTTC. The full variable domain, in which reference TRBV7-8 and TRBJ2-7 provide the parts outside the CDR3, is GAGVSQSPRYKVAKRGQDVALRCDPISGHVSLFWYQQALGQGPEFLTYFQNEAQLDKSGLPSDRFFAERPEGSVSTLKIQRTQQEDSAVYLCASSFSRDYLRAAYEQYFGPGTRLTVT.